One sample yielded the 24 T cell receptor beta chains listed below, sequenced in a study of T cells after posttransplantation cyclophosphamide. Sequenced by immunoSEQ multiplex PCR; TCRdb stores in-frame clones only, minus some. This sample has about 30,000 clones, each found more than once. Sequenced input: PBMCs. The receptors come from a woman in her sixties in good health, CMV-negative, and a related stem cell transplant donor.

There are many counts of this clone. This chain joins TRBV11-2 and TRBJ2-4; 8 bases are a match to TRBD2. CDR1 and CDR2 (germline): SGHAT, FQNNGV. The V gene end was trimmed by 0 bases and the J gene end by 6 bases; junction bases not matched to a gene: 4. This CDR3 is built from 15 residues. Written as DNA, the CDR3 is TGTGCCAGCAGCTTAGAAGCGGGAGCGGTAAACATTCAGTACTTC. This gives the protein CASSLEAGAVNIQYF. The full variable domain, in which reference TRBV11-2 and TRBJ2-4 provide the parts outside the CDR3, is EAGVAQSPRYKIIEKRQSVAFWCNPISGHATLYWYQQILGQGPKLLIQFQNNGVVDDSQLPKDRFSAERLKGVDSTLKIQPAKLEDSAVYLCASSLEAGAVNIQYFGAGTRLSVL.

The sample holds many counts of this clone. The CDR3 reads CASSEREGDGYTF. The CDR3 DNA follows: TGTGCCAGCAGTGAACGGGAAGGGGATGGCTACACCTTC. The rearrangement joins TRBV2 to TRBJ1-2; D might be TRBD1 (5 bases). V was clipped by 2 bases and J by 6 bases, with 10 bases between them. Germline CDR1 is SNHLY and CDR2 is FYNNEI. The CDR3 is 13 residues long.

This clone was picked up many times. The gene calls are TRBV28 and TRBJ1-4, with D possibly being TRBD1 (6 bases). CDR1 and CDR2 (germline): MDHEN, SYDVKM. Trimming removed 4 bases at V and 10 bases at J, with 22 bases between. The CDR3 totals 16 residues. This CDR3 reads CASSSPGHSSKGKLFF. DNA for the CDR3: TGTGCCAGCAGTTCGCCGGGACACTCATCAAAGGGAAAACTGTTTTTT.

In its sample, this clone was seen a few times. The chain employs TRBV18 and TRBJ2-6, with 8 bases fitting TRBD1. Germline CDR1 reads KGHSH; CDR2 reads LQKENI. This CDR3 comprises 19 residues. V lost 2 bases to trimming and J lost 1 base; unmatched junction nucleotides: 10. The CDR3 nucleotides are TGTGCCAGCTCACCAAGAGTGCAGGGGGCCCTTTCTGGGGCCAACGTCCTGACTTTC. Translating gives CASSPRVQGALSGANVLTF.

This clone was observed a handful of times. The rearrangement uses TRBV2 and TRBJ1-5, with 10 nucleotides matching TRBD1. V dropped 8 bases and J dropped 6; count of bases not matched to a gene: 1. Germline loops: CDR1 SNHLY, CDR2 FYNNEI. The CDR3 contains 12 residues. The CDR3 sequence: CASGQGGQPQHF. The CDR3 DNA reads as TGTGCCAGCGGACAGGGGGGTCAGCCCCAGCATTTT.

This clone has a count of ten or more. The gene calls are TRBV19 and TRBJ1-1; TRBD1 aligns across 7 bases. V dropped 10 bases and J dropped 6; count of bases not matched to a gene: 8. The germline V gene encodes CDR1 LNHDA and CDR2 SQIVND (reference sequence). CDR3 length: 12 amino acids. The CDR3: CATKDRKAEAFF. The CDR3 DNA follows: TGTGCCACCAAGGACAGGAAAGCTGAAGCTTTCTTT.

This clone appeared many times. The chain joins TRBV10-1 to TRBJ2-1; 11 nucleotides line up with TRBD2. This CDR3 is built from 15 residues. Trimming cost V 3 bases and J 9 bases; bases outside gene matches: 7. CDR1 is WNHNN, CDR2 SYGVQD, per germline (reference sequence). The CDR3 protein is CASSEGSGGAAEQFF. For the CDR3, the DNA is TGCGCCAGCAGTGAAGGTAGCGGGGGGGCTGCTGAGCAGTTCTTC.

This clone was counted at least ten times. The chain couples TRBV10-3 to TRBJ1-2; possible D gene TRBD1, 5 bases. CDR1 and CDR2 from the germline V gene are ENHRY and SYGVKD. V lost 0 bases and J lost 4, with 9 bases in between. The CDR3 totals 14 residues. As DNA, the CDR3 is TGTGCCATCAGTGAGTCGGGCAGGGCCTATGGCTACACCTTC. Its protein product is CAISESGRAYGYTF.

This clone was observed at least ten times. The rearrangement uses TRBV4-3 and TRBJ1-2; possible D gene TRBD1, 6 bases. This CDR3 has 15 residues. Germline V gives CDR1 LGHNA, CDR2 YSLEER. The germline V and J ends were trimmed by 0 bases and 11 bases, with 19 bases remaining between them. DNA of the CDR3: TGCGCCAGCAGCCAAGATCGGGGGGCGCGGGGAGAGTACACCTTC. Translated, it gives CASSQDRGARGEYTF.

This clone was recorded many times. This chain connects TRBV5-1 to TRBJ1-1; 8 bases map to TRBD1. Losses at the gene ends were 3 bases for V and 4 bases for J; bases not matched to a gene: 8. Germline-derived CDR1 and CDR2 are SGHRS and YFSETQ. The CDR3 is 15 residues long. Here the CDR3 DNA reads TGCGCCAGCAGCTGGGGTACAACAGGGGGCACTGAAGCTTTCTTT. This codes for CASSWGTTGGTEAFF.

V and J are TRBV28 and TRBJ1-5, with 8 bases lining up with TRBD1. This CDR3 spans 17 amino acids. Germline V gives CDR1 MDHEN, CDR2 SYDVKM. The V and J ends lost 1 base and 4 bases, in that order; junction bases with no gene match: 9. CDR3 residues: CASSLFPLRTGNQPQHF. CDR3 coding DNA: TGTGCCAGCAGTTTATTCCCCCTTCGGACAGGGAATCAGCCCCAGCATTTT.

This clone was picked up a small number of times. V gene TRBV28 combines with J gene TRBJ1-5; D not certain. Trimming shortened V by 2 bases and J by 2 bases, and 10 bases separated the two germline ends. Germline CDR1 and CDR2: MDHEN and SYDVKM. CDR3 size: 15 residues. DNA for the CDR3: TGTGCCAGCAGTTTAGCAGGAGGAGGCAATCAGCCCCAGCATTTT. This codes for CASSLAGGGNQPQHF.

This clone was found many times. The rearrangement joins TRBV9 to TRBJ2-4; 7 bases map to TRBD1. Germline V lookup: CDR1 SGDLS, CDR2 YYNGEE. With 3 bases clipped from V and 5 bases from J, the junction kept 8 bases outside the gene matches. The CDR3 loop spans 15 amino acids. The CDR3 region is CASSANTGQQNIQYF. In nucleotides, the CDR3 is TGTGCCAGCAGCGCAAACACGGGACAGCAAAACATTCAGTACTTC.

This clone was recorded many times. The gene calls are TRBV7-2 and TRBJ2-7; D is unclear. CDR1 and CDR2 from the germline V gene are SGHTA and FQGNSA. The CDR3 is made up of 13 amino acids. Trimming stripped 4 bases from V and 3 bases from J, with 10 bases between. CDR3 sequence (DNA): TGTGCCAGCAGCTCCTCTTCTTTCTACGAGCAGTACTTC. Residues: CASSSSSFYEQYF.

In this sample, this clone turned up many times. The V call is TRBV5-5, the J call TRBJ1-2; D gene uncertain. The germline CDR1 and CDR2 sequences are SGHKS and YYEKEE (reference sequence). V lost 2 bases, J lost 8 bases, and 16 bases lay in between. The CDR3 is made up of 14 amino acids. CDR3 DNA sequence: TGTGCCAGCAGCTTCCCAATGAGGGCGAGCGGCTACACCTTC. As protein: CASSFPMRASGYTF.

The table lists this clone with a few counts. This rearrangement joins TRBV5-1 to TRBJ1-1; D possibly corresponds to TRBD1 (5 bases). There are 15 residues in the CDR3. Germline CDR1 reads SGHRS; CDR2 reads YFSETQ. Trimming cost V 2 bases and J 2 bases, with 13 bases left between them. The CDR3 DNA is TGCGCCAGCAGCTTAGCGGGACTCGGAAACACTGAAGCTTTCTTT. It yields the protein CASSLAGLGNTEAFF.

This clone was recorded at least ten times. The rearrangement links TRBV2 to TRBJ2-1; 14 bases align to TRBD2. The germline V gene has CDR1 SNHLY and CDR2 FYNNEI. V shed 6 bases, J shed 10 bases, and the junction held 14 bases outside the gene matches. The CDR3 loop spans 17 amino acids. DNA of the CDR3: TGTGCCAGCAGCACCCAACTGACTAGCGGGGGGGCTTTCGAGCAGTTCTTC. Residues: CASSTQLTSGGAFEQFF.

This clone was seen many times. The chain employs TRBV7-9 and TRBJ2-7; D not resolved. V was clipped by 1 base and J by 3 bases, with 7 bases between them. The germline gives CDR1 SEHNR, CDR2 FQNEAQ (reference sequence). The CDR3 loop spans 13 amino acids. CDR3 loop: CASSLGSGYEQYF. The CDR3 region has the DNA TGTGCCAGCAGCTTAGGTTCGGGCTACGAGCAGTACTTC.

Ten or more counts support this clone. The chain is built from TRBV6-5 and TRBJ1-3; unclear D gene. The CDR3 loop spans 14 amino acids. Trimming removed 6 bases at V and 1 base at J, with 10 bases between. Germline CDR1 is MNHEY and CDR2 is SVGAGI. CDR3 sequence: CASRVQQSGNTIYF. The CDR3 DNA follows: TGTGCCAGCAGGGTACAACAATCTGGAAACACCATATATTTT.

This clone appeared many times. The V call is TRBV28, the J call TRBJ1-1; TRBD1 might be the D (5 bases). The CDR3 contains 12 residues. Germline assignment: CDR1 MDHEN and CDR2 SYDVKM. The V gene lost 11 bases and the J gene lost 5 bases, with 15 bases spanning the gap. The DNA of the CDR3 is TGTGCCGGTAAGGGTGGGGGGACTGAAGCTTTCTTT. It is translated as CAGKGGGTEAFF.

This clone was seen many times. This chain uses TRBV5-8 with TRBJ1-5, with a possible D match to TRBD1 (5 bases). Trimming took 7 bases from V and 5 from J, leaving 13 bases between them. Germline V gene sequence: CDR1 SGHTS, CDR2 YDEGEE. This CDR3 has 13 residues. The CDR3 coding sequence is TGTGCCAGCCTCATAGGGGCCCATCAGCCCCAGCATTTT. Its translation is CASLIGAHQPQHF.

The V call is TRBV30, the J call TRBJ2-1; a weak D match, TRBD2 (5 bases). The germline CDR1 and CDR2 sequences are GTSNPN and SVGIG (reference sequence). This CDR3 contains 13 residues. Trimming removed 0 bases at V and 6 bases at J, with 9 bases between. DNA of the CDR3: TGTGCCTGGAGTGTAAGGCGGGTCAATGAGCAGTTCTTC. Protein product: CAWSVRRVNEQFF. The whole variable domain, remainder taken from reference TRBV30 and TRBJ2-1, is SQTIHQWPATLVQPVGSPLSLECTVEGTSNPNLYWYRQAAGRGLQLLFYSVGIGQISSEVPQNLSASRPQDRQFILSSKKLLLSDSGFYLCAWSVRRVNEQFFGPGTRLTVL.

This clone was seen many times. The rearrangement links TRBV13 to TRBJ2-1; 8 bases match TRBD2. V dropped 0 bases and J dropped 4; count of bases not matched to a gene: 2. From germline, CDR1 is PRHDT and CDR2 FYEKMQ (reference sequence). The CDR3 covers 15 residues. The CDR3 coding sequence is TGTGCCAGCAGCTTAGGGACTAGCGTTTACAATGAGCAGTTCTTC. Encoded protein: CASSLGTSVYNEQFF.

This clone was recorded at least ten times. The chain uses TRBV18 and TRBJ1-6; a weak D match, TRBD1 (5 bases). This CDR3 spans 14 amino acids. Trimming shortened V by 5 bases and J by 8 bases, and 13 bases separated the two germline ends. Germline values: CDR1 KGHSH, CDR2 LQKENI. The CDR3 nucleotides are TGTGCCAGCTCAAGCACTGGGGGGGATTCACCCCTCCACTTT. Protein sequence: CASSSTGGDSPLHF.